A selection of T cell receptor beta chains follows, all from one sample in a study of blood T cell repertoires in COVID-19. Repertoires were generated with immunoSEQ multiplex PCR, while TCRdb's copy carries only in-frame clones and drops some. The table shows about 84,000 clones, with approximately 80% occurring only once. Sample: peripheral blood. These receptors were collected from a man in his 70s with acute or convalescent COVID-19. The CDR3 runs from the conserved cysteine through the conserved F or W. D genes are given only for firm matches. A clone size is listed for some rows: how often the clone was seen (once, few, many), or a class if it is expanded.

cdr3_nt cdr3_aa j_call v_call clone_size d_call
TGTGCCAGCAGCTTAGATCCCGGGACAGGGGGCATGCAGTTCTTC CASSLDPGTGGMQFF TRBJ2-1 TRBV7-3 - TRBD1
TGTGCCAGCAGTTTTTCGTGGGACAGGGGCTATGGCTACACCTTC CASSFSWDRGYGYTF TRBJ1-2 TRBV28 once TRBD1
TGTGCCAGCAGCTCAGAACGGGACAGCTATCAGCCCCAGCATTTT CASSSERDSYQPQHF TRBJ1-5 TRBV7-9 - TRBD1
TGTGCCAGCAGCTTTGAAGCGGGAGTTTTAAATGAGCAGTTCTTC CASSFEAGVLNEQFF TRBJ2-1 TRBV5-6 - TRBD2
TGCAGCGTTAGACGGGACTATGGCTACACCTTC CSVRRDYGYTF TRBJ1-2 TRBV29-1 - -
TGTGCCAGCAGCCTAAGCCGGACAGGGGGCACTGAAGCTTTCTTT CASSLSRTGGTEAFF TRBJ1-1 TRBV7-3 - TRBD1
TGTGCCAGTAGCCGTGGACAGCCGAACTATGGCTACACCTTC CASSRGQPNYGYTF TRBJ1-2 TRBV19 - -
TGTGCCAGCGGTTCAGGCTCTGGGGCCAACGTCCTGACTTTC CASGSGSGANVLTF TRBJ2-6 TRBV2 - -
TGTGCCAGCAGCTTGGCGGGACTGGTCTACGAGCAGTACTTC CASSLAGLVYEQYF TRBJ2-7 TRBV5-5 - -
TGCGCCAGCAGCTCAGTCGCCCAGGGAATAAACTATGGCTACACCTTC CASSSVAQGINYGYTF TRBJ1-2 TRBV5-1 - -
TGTGCCAGTAGTCCCTCCGGACAGGGAAATGAAAAACTGTTTTTT CASSPSGQGNEKLFF TRBJ1-4 TRBV19 few TRBD1
TGTGCCAGCAGCACCGTACAGGGGGCCCCCACAGGGGATACGCAGTATTTT CASSTVQGAPTGDTQYF TRBJ2-3 TRBV28 once TRBD1
TGCGCCAGCAGTGAGTGGGGGAGGGGCAATCAGCCCCAGCATTTT CASSEWGRGNQPQHF TRBJ1-5 TRBV10-2 - -
TGTGCCAGCAGCTTGTTCGCAGGGAACTCTGGAAACACCATATATTTT CASSLFAGNSGNTIYF TRBJ1-3 TRBV5-6 - -
TGTGCCAGCAGCTACGGGACAGGGGGCGTTATCAGCACAGATACGCAGTATTTT CASSYGTGGVISTDTQYF TRBJ2-3 TRBV7-9 once TRBD1
TGTGCCAGCAGCCCTCCCGGACAGGGTAGGCCCCAGCATTTT CASSPPGQGRPQHF TRBJ1-5 TRBV28 - TRBD1
TGCGCCAGCAGTGAGTCCGGGACAGGGTCTTCTTACACCGGGGAGCTGTTTTTT CASSESGTGSSYTGELFF TRBJ2-2 TRBV10-2 - TRBD1
TGTGCCAGCAGCTATGCGGGACAGGGGTTCGGCGACTATGGCTACACCTTC CASSYAGQGFGDYGYTF TRBJ1-2 TRBV13 - TRBD1
TGTGCCAGCAGTCCGATGACAGGGGATAGCAATCAGCCCCAGCATTTT CASSPMTGDSNQPQHF TRBJ1-5 TRBV28 - TRBD1
TGTGCCAGCAGCCCCTCTCGCGGACAGGGAAACTATGGCTACACCTTC CASSPSRGQGNYGYTF TRBJ1-2 TRBV7-3 once TRBD1
TGTGCCAGTAGTGGGGGCACTTCAACAGATACGCAGTATTTT CASSGGTSTDTQYF TRBJ2-3 TRBV19 few -
TGCGCCAGCAGCTTGATTCAGGGGAGCGCCGGGGAGCTGTTTTTT CASSLIQGSAGELFF TRBJ2-2 TRBV5-1 - -
TGTGCCAGCACGGACCAGGATGAAAAACTGTTTTTT CASTDQDEKLFF TRBJ1-4 TRBV7-9 - -
TGTGCCAGCAGTGGACATGGTAATCCGAAACTGTTTTTT CASSGHGNPKLFF TRBJ1-4 TRBV5-8 - -
TGTGCCAGCAGAAAAGGGGGACTAGCGGGGACTAAAGAGACCCAGTACTTC CASRKGGLAGTKETQYF TRBJ2-5 TRBV27 - TRBD2
TGTGCCAGCAGCCGACCCAGGGTTTGGAGCAATCAGCCCCAGCATTTT CASSRPRVWSNQPQHF TRBJ1-5 TRBV5-4 - -
TGTGCCAGCAATAGGAGGGGGCCAGGGACCGGGGAGCTGTTTTTT CASNRRGPGTGELFF TRBJ2-2 TRBV7-2 - -
TGTGCCAGCAGCTTACGTTCTTTAACACCCGTCTACAATGAGCAGTTCTTC CASSLRSLTPVYNEQFF TRBJ2-1 TRBV7-9 - -
TGTGCCAGCAGCTTGGGTGACAGGGGACCCTACGAGCAGTACTTC CASSLGDRGPYEQYF TRBJ2-7 TRBV5-5 - TRBD1
TGTGCCAGCAGGGATGACAGGGGTGAAGCTTTCTTT CASRDDRGEAFF TRBJ1-1 TRBV9 - TRBD1
TGCGCCAGCAGCCAAGAGACTAGCGGGATCTACGAGCAGTACTTC CASSQETSGIYEQYF TRBJ2-7 TRBV4-1 - TRBD2
TGTGCCATCAGTTGGGACTGGGGTGACGAGCAGTACTTC CAISWDWGDEQYF TRBJ2-7 TRBV10-3 - -
TGTGCCAGCAGCTTGGCTAGCGGGAGTAGTCTCGGCACAGATACGCAGTATTTT CASSLASGSSLGTDTQYF TRBJ2-3 TRBV5-5 - TRBD2
TGTGCCAGCAGTTACTCGAAGGTGGGGGGGTGGCCCCAGCATTTT CASSYSKVGGWPQHF TRBJ1-5 TRBV6-5 few -
TGTGCCAGCAGTGAACATTGGACAGCTGCAACTAATGAAAAACTGTTTTTT CASSEHWTAATNEKLFF TRBJ1-4 TRBV2 - -
TGTGCCAGCAGTTCCGGACAGGGCCCTGGCTACACCTTC CASSSGQGPGYTF TRBJ1-2 TRBV12-3/TRBV12-4 - TRBD1
TGTGCCAGCAGTTTCGGGGTGCGGACCGGGGAGCTGTTTTTT CASSFGVRTGELFF TRBJ2-2 TRBV27 - -
TGCGCCAGCAGCCCTCGGGACAGGTTGAGCCATGAGCAGTTCTTC CASSPRDRLSHEQFF TRBJ2-1 TRBV5-1 - TRBD1
TGTGCCAGCAGTGGCGACAGCGTGAGCTCTGGAAACACCATATATTTT CASSGDSVSSGNTIYF TRBJ1-3 TRBV2 many -
TGCGCCAGCAGCCTCGGACAGCAGGGAGAGACCCAGTACTTC CASSLGQQGETQYF TRBJ2-5 TRBV5-1 few -
TGCGCCAGCACGAGACAGGGTTCGACCTACGAGCAGTACTTC CASTRQGSTYEQYF TRBJ2-7 TRBV10-2 - TRBD1
TGTGCCAGTAGTATAGACTCCCACTACGGACTAGGCGGGGAGCTGTTTTTT CASSIDSHYGLGGELFF TRBJ2-2 TRBV19 - TRBD2
TGTGCCACCAGCAGAGATCGGCCGGGGTTCGTTGATTCACCCCTCCACTTT CATSRDRPGFVDSPLHF TRBJ1-6 TRBV15 once -
TGTGCCAGCAGTCAATTACTGGGACAGGGAACGGGGATTGCGGGATATAGCACAGATACGCAGTATTTT CASSQLLGQGTGIAGYSTDTQYF TRBJ2-3 TRBV6-6 - TRBD1
TGCATGCAGGGGTTATCGGAGACCCAGTACTTC CMQGLSETQYF TRBJ2-5 TRBV20-1 - -
TGTGCCAGCAGCTTGAGTCAGGGGCTGAACACTGAAGCTTTCTTT CASSLSQGLNTEAFF TRBJ1-1 TRBV11-1 - -
TGCGCCAGCAGCCAAGGGGGACAGGGAGCAGGTCAGCCCCAGCATTTT CASSQGGQGAGQPQHF TRBJ1-5 TRBV4-1 - TRBD1
TGTGCCAGCAGCGGGGATTATTGGGGCTATGGCTACACCTTC CASSGDYWGYGYTF TRBJ1-2 TRBV25-1 once -
TGTGCCATCAGTGGGACAGGGAACACTGAAGCTTTCTTT CAISGTGNTEAFF TRBJ1-1 TRBV10-3 - TRBD1
TGCGCCAGCAGCTTGGACGGGACAGGGGAGGGGCAGTACTTC CASSLDGTGEGQYF TRBJ2-7 TRBV5-1 - TRBD1
TGCGCCAGCAGCTTAGAGGCTGGCACAGATACGCAGTATTTT CASSLEAGTDTQYF TRBJ2-3 TRBV5-1 once -
TGTGCCAGCAGCTTGACAGGGGGTTGGTCCTACGAGCAGTACTTC CASSLTGGWSYEQYF TRBJ2-7 TRBV5-5 - TRBD1
TGCGCCAGCAGCAGGGACAGACCTAATGAAAAACTGTTTTTT CASSRDRPNEKLFF TRBJ1-4 TRBV5-1 - TRBD1